This entry concerns a single T cell receptor beta chain. TCRdb's copy holds only in-frame clones and misses some; the assay was immunoSEQ multiplex PCR. The sample shows roughly 220,000 clones, 80% to 90% of them seen only once. These data originate in a study of blood T cell repertoires in COVID-19. The sample consisted of PBMCs or T cells enriched from blood (not recorded which). This sequence was found in a woman in her 50s with acute COVID-19.

For the CDR3, the DNA is TGTGCCAGCAGCACCAGACAGGGGGCTTCACCCTACGAGCAGTACTTC. This translates into CASSTRQGASPYEQYF. The chain combines TRBV7-8 with TRBJ2-7; 10 positions match TRBD1. The CDR3 runs 16 residues. Germline CDR1 is SGHVS and CDR2 is FQNEAQ. With V trimmed by 5 bases and J by 2 bases, 9 bases remained unmatched.